What follows is one TCR beta chain and its context. This may arise from a read error, as a much more abundant clone is one base away. Primed by a sample-barcoded 5' primer and a J-beta primer mix, a second PCR proceeded for 7 to 11 cycles. The template-switch adaptor was a 5' adaptor with 12 random nucleotides. It tagged each cDNA molecule. Every sample returned 2.5 million or more CDR3-containing paired-end reads. Each CDR3 protein is one row after TCRdb ran MiXCR on the 5' RACE reads. The sample records under 1,000,000 distinct CDR3 sequences, about 34% being singletons. The sample originates from a study of blood T cells in healthy people across ages. Study details: Template switching retrieved approximately one barcoded beta molecule for each two T cells.

Sequencing was carried out using blood. This receptor was identified in a man aged 18 to 30 in good health.

The CDR3 spells CASSLGRHYEQFF. The CDR3 coding sequence is TGTGCCAGCAGTTTGGGGCGGCACTATGAGCAGTTCTTC. The chain combines TRBV12-3 or TRBV12-4 with TRBJ2-1; tentatively, D is TRBD1 (5 bases). The CDR3 has 13 residues. The germline V and J ends were trimmed by 3 bases and 8 bases, with 11 bases remaining between them.